This is a list of T cell receptor beta chains from one sample in a study of T-cell memory formation after mild COVID-19. Via MiXCR, TCRdb re-called the 5' RACE reads, giving one row per CDR3 protein. This sample yields around 340,000 distinct CDR3 sequences, of which about an eighth are seen a single time; about 20% belongs to the top ten. Source material: PBMCs or a T cell subset sorted from them (not recorded which). The receptors shown here come from a young man who had mild COVID-19 (a few samples of this study predate the infection). Cell type and time point are not known. Each CDR3 is given with its conserved first and last residue. The D gene is left open where the match is weak. The size of a clone is reported for some rows only, either as once, few or many, or as a class for expanded clones.

>NA|NA|TRBV6-2/TRBV6-3|TRBJ2-3
CASSGRRESTDTQYF
TGTGCCAGCAGTGGTCGCAGGGAAAGCACAGATACGCAGTATTTT
>NA|NA|TRBV6-5|TRBJ2-7
CASSYWEGANEQYF
TGTGCCAGCAGTTACTGGGAGGGGGCGAATGAGCAGTACTTC
>NA|NA|TRBV5-1|TRBJ1-6
CASSSGQLDSPLHF
TGCGCCAGCAGCTCAGGACAGCTGGATTCACCCCTCCACTTT
>NA|NA|TRBV11-2|TRBJ1-6
CASSLDLGQNSPLHF
TGTGCCAGCAGCTTAGATCTAGGACAGAATTCACCCCTCCACTTT
>NA|NA|TRBV6-5|TRBJ2-1
CASSYSITIRYNEQFF
TGTGCCAGCAGTTACTCGATCACGATCCGATACAATGAGCAGTTCTTC
>NA|NA|TRBV30|TRBJ1-1
CAWILGITEAFF
TGTGCCTGGATTCTTGGGATCACTGAAGCTTTCTTT
>NA|few|TRBV5-4|TRBJ2-7
CASSLERGVEQYF
TGTGCCAGCAGTCTCGAGAGAGGGGTAGAGCAGTACTTC
>NA|many|TRBV2|TRBJ2-5
CASTSSGKETQYF
TGTGCCAGCACCAGCTCAGGGAAAGAGACCCAGTACTTC
>TRBD2|many|TRBV12-3/TRBV12-4|TRBJ2-1
CASSFNWGGDSAGHEQFF
TGTGCCAGCAGTTTCAATTGGGGGGGGGACTCGGCGGGCCATGAGCAGTTCTTC
>NA|many|TRBV7-6|TRBJ2-3
CASSFGRGSTDTQYF
TGTGCCAGCAGCTTTGGGCGGGGTAGCACAGATACGCAGTATTTT
>NA|few|TRBV10-1|TRBJ2-1
CASSRTTHNEQFF
TGCGCCAGCAGTAGGACTACCCACAATGAGCAGTTCTTC
>NA|NA|TRBV6-2/TRBV6-3|TRBJ2-3
CASSYVGTDTQYF
TGTGCCAGCAGTTACGTCGGGACCGATACGCAGTATTTT
>NA|NA|TRBV11-2|TRBJ2-5
CASSLRVGQGYSSGETQYF
TGTGCCAGCAGCTTGAGGGTTGGGCAGGGATATTCTTCAGGAGAGACCCAGTACTTC
>NA|many|TRBV20-1|TRBJ2-7
CSARAGLAYEQYF
TGCAGTGCTAGAGCAGGGCTAGCCTACGAGCAGTACTTC
>NA|NA|TRBV7-2|TRBJ1-5
CASRPGGPSNQPQHF
TGTGCCAGCAGGCCGGGCGGCCCTAGCAATCAGCCCCAGCATTTT
>NA|many|TRBV7-2|TRBJ1-1
CASSSTGNEAFF
TGTGCCAGCAGCTCTACAGGGAATGAAGCTTTCTTT
>NA|NA|TRBV3-1|TRBJ2-5
CASSQVGTETQYF
TGTGCCAGCAGCCAAGTGGGAACCGAGACCCAGTACTTC
>TRBD1|many|TRBV5-1|TRBJ2-5
CASHTGTGGAETQYF
TGCGCCAGCCACACCGGGACAGGGGGCGCAGAGACCCAGTACTTC
>NA|NA|TRBV3-1|TRBJ1-6
CASSQDQGSSSPLHF
TGTGCCAGCAGCCAAGACCAGGGGTCTAGTTCACCCCTCCACTTT
>NA|few|TRBV5-1|TRBJ2-2
CASSLIETGELFF
TGCGCCAGCAGCTTAATTGAAACCGGGGAGCTGTTTTTT
>NA|few|TRBV6-1|TRBJ2-1
CASSPTIAYNEQFF
TGTGCCAGCAGTCCGACTATCGCCTACAATGAGCAGTTCTTC
>NA|few|TRBV7-2|TRBJ1-3
CASSLPLMTAGNTIYF
TGTGCCAGCAGCTTACCCCTAATGACAGCAGGAAACACCATATATTTT
>NA|NA|TRBV29-1|TRBJ2-7
CSVETSSYEQYF
TGCAGCGTTGAGACCAGCTCCTACGAGCAGTACTTC
>NA|few|TRBV9|TRBJ2-3
CASTGSGLTQYF
TGTGCCAGCACCGGATCGGGACTTACGCAGTATTTT
>TRBD1|few|TRBV12-3/TRBV12-4|TRBJ2-1
CASRQGFNSYNEQFF
TGTGCCAGCAGACAGGGGTTTAACTCCTACAATGAGCAGTTCTTC
>TRBD2|many|TRBV5-1|TRBJ2-5
CASSPAGGRETQYF
TGCGCCAGCAGCCCAGCGGGGGGGCGTGAGACCCAGTACTTC
>TRBD1|NA|TRBV7-6|TRBJ2-5
CASSLNWGQGEETQYF
TGTGCCAGCAGCTTAAATTGGGGACAGGGGGAAGAGACCCAGTACTTC
>NA|many|TRBV20-1|TRBJ2-2
CSARAGTLVGELFF
TGCAGTGCTAGAGCCGGGACCCTAGTTGGGGAGCTGTTTTTT
>NA|NA|TRBV12-3/TRBV12-4|TRBJ1-1
CASSFQGTSTEAFF
TGTGCCAGCAGTTTCCAGGGGACCTCCACTGAAGCTTTCTTT
>NA|many|TRBV4-1|TRBJ1-1
CASSQGGVKPFF
TGCGCCAGCAGCCAAGGGGGGGTAAAGCCTTTCTTT
>NA|many|TRBV7-2|TRBJ2-5
CASSLGGNQETQYF
TGTGCCAGCAGCTTAGGCGGGAACCAAGAGACCCAGTACTTC
>NA|few|TRBV5-1|TRBJ2-7
CASSLGDALGEQYF
TGCGCCAGCAGCTTGGGGGATGCTCTTGGGGAGCAGTACTTC
>NA|few|TRBV5-4|TRBJ2-3
CASSPDRHLTDTQYF
TGTGCCAGCAGCCCTGACCGACACCTCACAGATACGCAGTATTTT
>NA|NA|TRBV2|TRBJ2-7
CASRVRGYEQYF
TGTGCCAGCAGGGTCCGCGGCTACGAGCAGTACTTC
>NA|few|TRBV7-9|TRBJ1-2
CASSPSQALTFYGYTF
TGTGCCAGCAGCCCCTCGCAGGCCCTCACTTTCTATGGCTACACCTTC
>NA|many|TRBV5-1|TRBJ2-2
CASLSFGGGTGELFF
TGCGCCAGCCTGTCCTTTGGGGGCGGCACCGGGGAGCTGTTTTTT
>TRBD2|many|TRBV7-2|TRBJ2-7
CASSVSGAYEQYF
TGTGCCAGCAGCGTAAGCGGGGCCTACGAGCAGTACTTC